These T cell receptor beta chains were read from a single sample in a study of blood T cell repertoires in COVID-19. Some clones are missing from TCRdb's copy, which holds only in-frame ones; the method was immunoSEQ multiplex PCR. Of 200,000 or so clones in the sample, about 84% are singletons; the top ten hold 7.4%. The sequenced material came from PBMCs or T cells enriched from blood (not recorded which). These receptors were obtained from a woman aged 40-49 years with acute COVID-19. Both conserved end residues are part of each CDR3. D genes are given only for firm matches. Clone size is shown for a subset of rows, as once, few, many or a class of expanded clone.

cdr3_nt | cdr3_aa | d_call | j_call | clone_size | v_call
TGTGCCAGCAGCTTAGAGCCTTCAGATCCCAATAACTATGGCTACACCTTC | CASSLEPSDPNNYGYTF | . | TRBJ1-2 | . | TRBV11-2
TGTGCCAGCAGTAGGGACAGAAGCAATCAGCCCCAGCATTTT | CASSRDRSNQPQHF | TRBD1 | TRBJ1-5 | once | TRBV28
TGCAGTGCTAGTACCGTTGGGACAGGAACCTACGAGCAGTACTTC | CSASTVGTGTYEQYF | TRBD1 | TRBJ2-7 | . | TRBV20-1
TGTGCCTCCGTCCCTAGCGGGGGGGCAGCGGCCGGGGAGCTGTTTTTT | CASVPSGGAAAGELFF | TRBD2 | TRBJ2-2 | once | TRBV19
TGCGCCAGCAGCCTAAACAGTAGACAGGGTAGGAACACCGGGGAGCTGTTTTTT | CASSLNSRQGRNTGELFF | TRBD1 | TRBJ2-2 | . | TRBV5-1
TGTGCCAGCAGCGAGGGGGCGTACACTGAAGCTTTCTTT | CASSEGAYTEAFF | TRBD1 | TRBJ1-1 | . | TRBV11-3
TGTGCCAGCAGTCAGACAGGGTTCAATGAGCAGTTCTTC | CASSQTGFNEQFF | TRBD1 | TRBJ2-1 | few | TRBV25-1
TGTGCCAGCTCACCGACATCCGGGGTGATGGATCAGCCCCAGCATTTT | CASSPTSGVMDQPQHF | . | TRBJ1-5 | . | TRBV18
TGTGCCAGCAGTTGGAACAGGAACACTGAAGCTTTCTTT | CASSWNRNTEAFF | . | TRBJ1-1 | few | TRBV6-2/TRBV6-3
TGTGCCAGCAGATCCCCCTCTAGCGGGAATGCAGATACGCAGTATTTT | CASRSPSSGNADTQYF | TRBD2 | TRBJ2-3 | . | TRBV28
TGTGCCATCAGTGGGACTAGCGGTGACAATGAGCAGTTCTTC | CAISGTSGDNEQFF | TRBD2 | TRBJ2-1 | . | TRBV10-3
TGTGCCAGCAGCCTGGGGGGTGAGTCTGAAGCTTTCTTT | CASSLGGESEAFF | . | TRBJ1-1 | . | TRBV11-3
TGCGCCAGCGTACTCCAGACAGGGAGCGACACTGAAGCTTTCTTT | CASVLQTGSDTEAFF | TRBD1 | TRBJ1-1 | few | TRBV5-1
TGTGCCACCAGTGATCGTAAGCCGGGACACAGCACAGATACGCAGTATTTT | CATSDRKPGHSTDTQYF | . | TRBJ2-3 | . | TRBV24-1
TGTGCCAGCAGCTTAAATCCCGCGGGGCCGGGCACCGGGGAGCTGTTTTTT | CASSLNPAGPGTGELFF | . | TRBJ2-2 | . | TRBV7-2
TGTGCCAGCAGTGAATTTTATGGGGGGTACGATGGCTACACCTTC | CASSEFYGGYDGYTF | . | TRBJ1-2 | . | TRBV6-4
TGTGCCAGCAGCCACGCTCAGGGGGGCGCGGGGGCTTTCTTT | CASSHAQGGAGAFF | TRBD1 | TRBJ1-1 | . | TRBV3-1/TRBV3-2
TGTGCCAGCAGTGAAGGCAGGGTCCTATTTCTAGCCAAAAACATTCAGTACTTC | CASSEGRVLFLAKNIQYF | . | TRBJ2-4 | . | TRBV2
TGCGCCAGCAGCCCTCGCGGAGGAGGGCCCTCTGGAAACACCATATATTTT | CASSPRGGGPSGNTIYF | . | TRBJ1-3 | . | TRBV5-1
TGTGCCAGCAGTTTTGTCACAGGGCATCAGCCCCAGCATTTT | CASSFVTGHQPQHF | . | TRBJ1-5 | once | TRBV28
TGCGCCAGCAGCTTTTGGACAGGAGCGACTTACGAGCAGTACTTC | CASSFWTGATYEQYF | TRBD1 | TRBJ2-7 | . | TRBV5-1
TGTGCCAGCTCACCACCTGCCGGGACAGGGGGCGGGGGAGCTTTCTTT | CASSPPAGTGGGGAFF | TRBD1 | TRBJ1-1 | . | TRBV18
TGTGCCAGCAGCGTTGGAGCGGGGGGGCCATATGAGCAGTTCTTC | CASSVGAGGPYEQFF | TRBD2 | TRBJ2-1 | . | TRBV9
TGTGCCAGCAGTATGGTCCGGGGGAATGAGCAGTTCTTC | CASSMVRGNEQFF | . | TRBJ2-1 | . | TRBV6-6
TGTGCCAGCAGCGTCAGTCTACAGGGAAATGGAAACACCATATATTTT | CASSVSLQGNGNTIYF | . | TRBJ1-3 | . | TRBV9
TGTGCCACCAGCAGATCGCGGGGGAACACTGAAGCTTTCTTT | CATSRSRGNTEAFF | . | TRBJ1-1 | . | TRBV15
TGTGCCAGCAGCTTGAGGGCGGGACGGAACACCGGGGAGCTGTTTTTT | CASSLRAGRNTGELFF | . | TRBJ2-2 | . | TRBV5-4
TGTGCCAGCAGTTACAACCCTAGGACAGGAACTGAAGCTTTCTTT | CASSYNPRTGTEAFF | TRBD1 | TRBJ1-1 | . | TRBV6-2/TRBV6-3
TGCGCCAGCAGCTTGGGCGCCCAAAAGACCCAGTACTTC | CASSLGAQKTQYF | . | TRBJ2-5 | . | TRBV5-1